These T cell receptor beta chains were read from a single sample in a study of shared clonotypes between healthy human individuals. Clones were sequenced by immunoSEQ multiplex PCR, and TCRdb holds only the in-frame ones, with some missing. The sample comprises 800,000 to 950,000 clones, about 96% of which are singletons, and about 0.25% rests with the top ten. Sequenced sample: naive CD8+ T cells sorted from blood. The receptors come from a man younger than 45 in good health. The CDR3 runs from the conserved cysteine through the conserved F or W. The order of the fields is V gene, J gene, clone size, D gene, CDR3 protein, CDR3 DNA. D genes are given only for firm matches. Not every row has a clone size; where given, it reads once, few, many or a size class.

>TRBV11-1|TRBJ2-7|.|.
CASSLGGSSYEQYF
TGTGCCAGCAGCTTGGGGGGAAGCTCCTACGAGCAGTACTTC
>TRBV10-2|TRBJ2-2|.|TRBD2
CASSDEKWRLAENTGELFF
TGCGCCAGCAGTGACGAAAAGTGGCGACTAGCGGAGAACACCGGGGAGCTGTTTTTT
>TRBV14|TRBJ2-3|.|.
CASSQDLGAADTQYF
TGTGCCAGCAGCCAAGATTTGGGGGCGGCAGATACGCAGTATTTT
>TRBV28|TRBJ1-1|.|.
CATRTRVGGRENTEAFF
TGTGCCACTAGAACACGTGTCGGGGGAAGGGAGAACACTGAAGCTTTCTTT
>TRBV6-5|TRBJ1-5|.|.
CASGQSYSNQPQHF
TGTGCCAGCGGACAGTCATATAGCAATCAGCCCCAGCATTTT
>TRBV9|TRBJ2-1|.|TRBD2
CASSPSGTPYNEQFF
TGTGCCAGCAGCCCGAGCGGGACCCCTTACAATGAGCAGTTCTTC
>TRBV9|TRBJ2-1|.|.
CASSVEGAQEEQFF
TGTGCCAGCAGCGTAGAAGGAGCACAGGAGGAGCAGTTCTTC
>TRBV27|TRBJ1-2|.|.
CASSLGALGYTF
TGTGCCAGCAGTTTAGGGGCCCTTGGCTACACCTTC
>TRBV27|TRBJ2-5|once|.
CASSSREVQETQYF
TGTGCCAGCAGTTCGCGTGAGGTGCAAGAGACCCAGTACTTC
>TRBV5-1|TRBJ2-3|.|.
CASFGAGITDTQYF
TGCGCCAGCTTCGGAGCGGGCATCACAGATACGCAGTATTTT
>TRBV30|TRBJ2-1|.|TRBD1
CAWDRGFGNEQFF
TGTGCCTGGGACAGGGGGTTCGGCAATGAGCAGTTCTTC
>TRBV5-6|TRBJ2-7|.|.
CASSFWGSWEQYF
TGTGCCAGCAGCTTTTGGGGATCGTGGGAGCAGTACTTC
>TRBV6-6|TRBJ1-5|once|.
CASSYSLDQPQHF
TGTGCCAGCAGTTACTCTTTAGATCAGCCCCAGCATTTT
>TRBV29-1|TRBJ2-2|.|TRBD2
CSVEDFPGTSGTNTGELFF
TGCAGCGTTGAAGATTTCCCCGGGACTAGCGGTACGAACACCGGGGAGCTGTTTTTT
>TRBV27|TRBJ2-1|once|TRBD1
CASSQYGTGVYNEQFF
TGTGCCAGCAGCCAATACGGGACAGGGGTCTACAATGAGCAGTTCTTC
>TRBV7-9|TRBJ1-5|.|TRBD1
CASSLTGGADRQPQHF
TGTGCCAGCAGCTTAACAGGGGGCGCGGATCGTCAGCCCCAGCATTTT
>TRBV23-1|TRBJ2-7|.|.
CASSHIAEKDEQYF
TGCGCCAGCAGTCACATAGCGGAAAAGGACGAGCAGTACTTC
>TRBV30|TRBJ1-1|.|TRBD1
CALGQENTEAFF
TGTGCTCTAGGACAGGAAAACACTGAAGCTTTCTTT
>TRBV27|TRBJ2-5|.|TRBD2
CASSPPLAGGPGETQYF
TGTGCCAGCAGTCCCCCACTAGCGGGAGGGCCCGGAGAGACCCAGTACTTC
>TRBV9|TRBJ2-7|.|.
CASSRGGGYYEQYF
TGTGCCAGCAGCCGTGGGGGAGGTTACTACGAGCAGTACTTC
>TRBV7-9|TRBJ2-6|once|TRBD2
CASSGTSGEAGANVLTF
TGTGCCAGCAGCGGGACTAGCGGAGAGGCTGGGGCCAACGTCCTGACTTTC
>TRBV7-7|TRBJ2-5|.|TRBD2
CASSPELAGVGETQYF
TGTGCTAGCAGCCCGGAGCTAGCGGGAGTGGGAGAGACCCAGTACTTC
>TRBV2|TRBJ1-1|.|.
CASRDQVTAFF
TGTGCCAGCAGGGACCAGGTGACAGCTTTCTTT
>TRBV14|TRBJ2-7|.|TRBD1
CASSVSQGAYEQYF
TGTGCCAGCAGCGTTTCCCAGGGGGCGTACGAGCAGTACTTC
>TRBV5-1|TRBJ1-2|.|.
CASSPVLGRGTNYGYTF
TGCGCCAGCAGCCCGGTCCTAGGTAGGGGAACTAACTATGGCTACACCTTC
>TRBV6-5|TRBJ2-7|.|.
CASSLNRDSTYEQYF
TGTGCCAGCAGTTTGAACAGGGATTCCACCTACGAGCAGTACTTC
>TRBV7-6|TRBJ2-3|once|TRBD2
CASGWTGGGADTQYF
TGTGCCAGCGGCTGGACTGGCGGGGGGGCAGATACGCAGTATTTT
>TRBV28|TRBJ1-1|.|.
CASSLGAGGNEAFF
TGTGCCAGCAGTTTAGGTGCCGGCGGTAATGAAGCTTTCTTT
>TRBV7-9|TRBJ2-5|.|.
CASLGAGAQETQYF
TGTGCCAGCTTGGGGGCGGGTGCCCAAGAGACCCAGTACTTC
>TRBV10-1|TRBJ2-3|.|.
CASSEISDPDTQYF
TGCGCCAGCAGTGAAATCAGTGATCCAGATACGCAGTATTTT
>TRBV20-1|TRBJ2-1|.|.
CSAREGNEQFF
TGCAGTGCTAGAGAAGGGAATGAGCAGTTCTTC
>TRBV6-1|TRBJ2-1|.|.
CASSGSTYNEQFF
TGTGCCAGCAGTGGGAGTACCTACAATGAGCAGTTCTTC
>TRBV5-5|TRBJ2-1|.|.
CASSLGRTQHSYNEQFF
TGTGCCAGCAGCTTGGGGAGGACCCAGCACTCCTACAATGAGCAGTTCTTC
>TRBV7-9|TRBJ2-7|.|TRBD1
CASSTRTGDEQYF
TGTGCCAGCAGCACCCGGACAGGGGACGAGCAGTACTTC
>TRBV10-1|TRBJ2-5|.|TRBD2
CASSESIAGNTQYF
TGCGCCAGCAGTGAGTCCATAGCGGGGAATACCCAGTACTTC
>TRBV15|TRBJ2-7|.|.
CATSRGGTYEQYF
TGTGCCACCAGCAGGGGCGGCACCTACGAGCAGTACTTC
>TRBV2|TRBJ2-7|once|TRBD2
CASSAGAGGDEQYF
TGTGCCAGCAGTGCCGGAGCGGGGGGCGACGAGCAGTACTTC
>TRBV6-5|TRBJ1-1|.|TRBD1
CASSYSDTGGTEAFF
TGTGCCAGCAGTTACTCGGACACAGGGGGCACTGAAGCTTTCTTT
>TRBV10-3|TRBJ2-2|.|.
CAISYTGELFF
TGTGCCATCAGTTACACCGGGGAGCTGTTTTTT
>TRBV27|TRBJ2-3|.|TRBD1
CASSPRDRGTDTQYF
TGTGCCAGCAGTCCACGGGACAGGGGAACGGATACGCAGTATTTT
>TRBV4-2|TRBJ2-1|.|.
CASSQNNEQFF
TGTGCCAGCAGCCAGAATAATGAGCAGTTCTTC
>TRBV11-3|TRBJ2-1|.|TRBD2
CASSSTSGATYNEQFF
TGTGCCAGCAGCTCGACTAGCGGGGCCACCTACAATGAGCAGTTCTTC